Presented here are 6 T cell receptor beta chains from one specimen sequenced in a study of blood T cell repertoires in COVID-19. Measured with immunoSEQ multiplex PCR; TCRdb has only the in-frame clones, and not every one. The sample consists of about 330,000 clones, roughly 90% of them appearing once. Sequencing was performed on PBMCs or T cells enriched from blood (not recorded which). These receptors originate from a woman in her twenties or thirties who had recovered from COVID-19.

About this clone itself: Other nucleotide sequences from this sample produce the same CDR3. CDR3 nucleotide sequence: TGTGCCACCAGTGACCCTAGACAGGGGGCCTACGAGCAGTACTTC. Its protein product is CATSDPRQGAYEQYF. The chain joins TRBV24-1 to TRBJ2-7; the match to TRBD1 covers 9 bases. The germline gives CDR1 KGHDR, CDR2 SFDVKD. The CDR3 is 15 residues long. Unmatched junction bases numbered 5, after V lost 4 bases and J lost 2 bases.

The V call is TRBV7-6, the J call TRBJ2-7, with TRBD1 matching over 8 bases. CDR1 is SGHVS, CDR2 FNYEAQ, per germline. V lost 4 bases to trimming and J lost 5 bases; unmatched junction nucleotides: 10. The CDR3 has 15 amino acids. The CDR3 DNA sequence: TGTGCCAGCAGCTCCTCCGGGACAGGAGAGAACGAGCAGTACTTC. Protein: CASSSSGTGENEQYF.

The V call is TRBV4-3, the J call TRBJ1-6; no reliable D call. V dropped 4 bases and J dropped 7 bases, with 11 bases sitting between them. The CDR3 has 14 amino acids. Germline assignment: CDR1 LGHNA and CDR2 YSLEER. CDR3 amino acids: CASSLEVSNSPLHF. As DNA, the CDR3 is TGCGCCAGCAGCCTCGAGGTTTCAAATTCACCCCTCCACTTT.

The rearrangement uses TRBV5-1 and TRBJ2-3; 10 bases align to TRBD1. Germline CDR1 is SGHRS and CDR2 is YFSETQ. Trimming cost V 2 bases and J 4 bases; bases outside gene matches: 7. The CDR3 runs 16 residues. CDR3 sequence reads: CASSFSGTGASDTQYF. CDR3 nucleotides: TGCGCCAGCAGCTTTTCCGGGACAGGGGCGTCAGATACGCAGTATTTT. Together with reference TRBV5-1 and TRBJ2-3, the CDR3 gives the full variable domain: KAGVTQTPRYLIKTRGQQVTLSCSPISGHRSVSWYQQTPGQGLQFLFEYFSETQRNKGNFPGRFSGRQFSNSRSEMNVSTLELGDSALYLCASSFSGTGASDTQYFGPGTRLTVL.

V usage is TRBV7-2 and J usage is TRBJ2-2; no definite D call. Germline CDR1 SGHTA, CDR2 FQGNSA. Trimming pared 8 bases from V and 2 bases from J, leaving 9 bases between. This CDR3 has 13 residues. The CDR3 DNA sequence: TGTGCCAGCGTACCCTATAACACCGGGGAGCTGTTTTTT. Translated: CASVPYNTGELFF.

The CDR3 is CASTTGGTNYGYTF. The DNA of the CDR3 is TGTGCCAGCACTACCGGGGGAACTAACTATGGCTACACCTTC. This rearrangement joins TRBV3-1 (or the pseudogene TRBV3-2) to TRBJ1-2; D perhaps matches TRBD1 (5 bases). The V gene's germline CDR1 is LGHDT and CDR2 YNNKEL (reference sequence). The CDR3 covers 14 residues. V was trimmed by 7 bases and J by 0 bases, leaving 12 bases between them.